A single TCR beta chain is shown here with its context. This specimen comes from a study of cytomegalovirus exposure and HLA in healthy donors. Vbeta (60) and Jbeta (13) primers were used in the PCR. TCRdb's copy holds only in-frame clones and misses some; the assay was immunoSEQ multiplex PCR. The sample records 150,000 or so clones, roughly 79% being singletons. Germline assignment: CDR1 MNHEY and CDR2 SVGAGI. The CDR3 is made up of 14 amino acids. The V and J ends lost 2 bases and 6 bases respectively, with 12 bases between them. The sample consisted of PBMCs. This chain joins TRBV6-5 and TRBJ2-3, with a tentative D call TRBD2 (5 bases). This receptor was taken from a woman younger than 30 in good health and CMV-seropositive. The CDR3 region has the DNA TGTGCCAGCAGTTACAGTGACTATAGCGATACGCAGTATTTT. This translates into CASSYSDYSDTQYF.